Listed here are 27 T cell receptor beta chains from one sample, sequenced in a study of technical replicates of blood from several donors. The method was immunoSEQ multiplex PCR; TCRdb's version includes in-frame clones alone and lacks a portion of them. The sample yields about 53,000 clones, about 82% seen once. Sequencing input: PBMCs. Receptors originate from a human donor in good health. Some clones in this sample may be carry-over from other donors' samples.

The rearrangement links TRBV29-1 to TRBJ2-7, with 16 bases aligning to TRBD2. There are 18 residues in the CDR3. Trimming at V came to 1 base and at J to 5 bases, leaving 11 bases not matched to a gene. Germline CDR1 reads SQVTM; CDR2 reads ANQGSEA. DNA of the CDR3: TGCAGCGTTGAAGCTCCCGGGACTAGCGGGGGGGCCCCCCACGAGCAGTACTTC. Translation gives CSVEAPGTSGGAPHEQYF.

The chain recombines TRBV7-3 with TRBJ2-1; the match to TRBD2 covers 7 bases. After removal of 4 bases from V and 0 bases from J, the junction contained 3 bases not matched to a gene. Germline lookup yields CDR1 SGHTA and CDR2 FQGTGA. This CDR3 has 15 residues. The CDR3 here is CASSYSGHSYNEQFF. In DNA form, the CDR3 reads TGTGCCAGCAGCTATAGCGGGCACTCCTACAATGAGCAGTTCTTC.

The chain joins TRBV5-4 to TRBJ1-3; 7 bases agree with TRBD1. CDR3 length equals 17 residues. Unmatched junction bases numbered 6, after V lost 0 bases and J lost 0 bases. The germline CDR1 and CDR2 sequences are SGHNT and YYREEE (reference sequence). The CDR3, as DNA: TGTGCCAGCAGCTTGGCGGCAGGGGGACTCTCTGGAAACACCATATATTTT. It translates to CASSLAAGGLSGNTIYF.

The chain is built from TRBV30 and TRBJ2-5; TRBD2 matches 8 bases. J lost 3 bases, V lost 4 bases, and 10 bases had no gene match. The CDR3 is 15 amino acids. Per the germline V gene, CDR1 is GTSNPN and CDR2 is SVGIG (reference sequence). The CDR3 is CAWTRTGLAEETQYF. The CDR3 region has the DNA TGTGCCTGGACTCGAACCGGACTAGCAGAAGAGACCCAGTACTTC.

The CDR3: CASGSPAGELFF. The CDR3 DNA is TGTGCTAGTGGTTCCCCGGCCGGGGAGCTGTTTTTT. The chain is built from TRBV12-5 and TRBJ2-2; D remains ambiguous. Germline CDR1 LGHNT, CDR2 FRNRAP. This CDR3 region has 12 residues. V was trimmed by 4 bases and J by 6 bases, leaving 6 bases between them.

V is TRBV9 and J is TRBJ2-3, with D hard to call. Trimming cost V 3 bases and J 1 base, with 6 bases left between them. Germline values: CDR1 SGDLS, CDR2 YYNGEE. CDR3 size: 13 residues. The chain's CDR3 is CASSARGTDTQYF. The CDR3, as DNA: TGTGCCAGCAGCGCCCGGGGCACAGATACGCAGTATTTT.

The gene calls are TRBV4-2 and TRBJ2-7; 10 nucleotides line up with TRBD1. The germline gives CDR1 LGHNA, CDR2 YNFKEQ. After removal of 4 bases from V and 4 bases from J, the junction contained 1 base not matched to a gene. The CDR3 sequence is 13 residues long. The CDR3 loop reads CASSRGQGYEQYF. CDR3 nucleotide sequence: TGTGCCAGCAGCCGGGGACAGGGGTACGAGCAGTACTTC.

The V gene is TRBV4-2, the J gene TRBJ2-1; 9 nucleotides match TRBD2. CDR3 length: 16 amino acids. The germline gives CDR1 LGHNA, CDR2 YNFKEQ. Losses at the gene ends were 0 bases for V and 5 bases for J; bases not matched to a gene: 5. The DNA for the CDR3 is TGTGCCAGCAGCCAAGAAGGCGGGAGGGTAGACAATGAGCAGTTCTTC. Its protein is CASSQEGGRVDNEQFF.

The chain links TRBV7-2 to TRBJ2-3, with 9 positions matching TRBD2. Germline V gene lookup returns CDR1 SGHTA and CDR2 FQGNSA. V shed 2 bases, J shed 2 bases, and the junction held 8 bases outside the gene matches. This CDR3 has 17 residues. In nucleotides, the CDR3 is TGTGCCAGCAGCTTATTAGGCGGGAGGGCCCTCACAGATACGCAGTATTTT. The encoded protein is CASSLLGGRALTDTQYF.

This clone has more than one count but fewer than ten. The chain carries TRBV4-3 and TRBJ2-7; D gene uncertain. Germline V gives CDR1 LGHNA, CDR2 YSLEER. The CDR3 is made up of 13 amino acids. V was trimmed by 2 bases and J by 3 bases, leaving 8 bases between them. The CDR3 DNA sequence: TGCGCCAGCAGCCAACGGAGATTCTACGAGCAGTACTTC. Amino acid sequence: CASSQRRFYEQYF.

The chain employs TRBV10-3 and TRBJ1-2, with TRBD1 identical over 8 bases. The CDR3 loop spans 14 amino acids. The germline V gene encodes CDR1 ENHRY and CDR2 SYGVKD. The J segment lost 3 bases and the V segment lost 10 bases, leaving 10 bases of the junction unmatched. CDR3 DNA: TGTGCCACTCACAGGGGGACTGCCGACTATGGCTACACCTTC. Its protein is CATHRGTADYGYTF.

This sequence joins TRBV4-3 and TRBJ2-5; TRBD2 aligns across 13 bases. The CDR3 totals 17 residues. Losses at the gene ends were 0 bases for V and 7 bases for J; bases not matched to a gene: 8. CDR1 and CDR2 from the germline V gene are LGHNA and YSLEER. Here the CDR3 DNA reads TGCGCCAGCAGCCAAGATCGCAGGACTAGCGGGAGCGTGACCCAGTACTTC. This codes for CASSQDRRTSGSVTQYF.

The CDR3 coding sequence is TGTGCCAGCAGTTTTTCCAGGGCGCAAGAGACCCAGTACTTC. The encoded protein is CASSFSRAQETQYF. The rearrangement joins TRBV6-5 to TRBJ2-5; possible D gene TRBD1, 5 bases. Germline loops: CDR1 MNHEY, CDR2 SVGAGI. The CDR3 is made up of 14 amino acids. With 4 bases removed from V and 2 bases from J, the gap between germline ends came to 11 bases.

The chain uses TRBV19 and TRBJ1-5, with 7 bases fitting TRBD1. With 6 bases clipped from V and 3 bases from J, the junction kept 8 bases outside the gene matches. Per the germline V gene, CDR1 is LNHDA and CDR2 is SQIVND (reference sequence). This CDR3 region has 15 residues. The DNA of the CDR3 is TGTGCCAGTAGATCGACAGGGTTCGCCAATCAGCCCCAGCATTTT. Its protein product is CASRSTGFANQPQHF. Using reference TRBV19 and TRBJ1-5 for the parts outside the CDR3, the full variable domain is DGGITQSPKYLFRKEGQNVTLSCEQNLNHDAMYWYRQDPGQGLRLIYYSQIVNDFQKGDIAEGYSVSREKKESFPLTVTSAQKNPTAFYLCASRSTGFANQPQHFGDGTRLSIL.

The rearrangement uses TRBV6-5 and TRBJ2-2; perhaps TRBD2 as D (6 bases). V was shortened by 2 bases and J by 7 bases, with 11 bases between the two germline ends. Germline V gene sequence: CDR1 MNHEY, CDR2 SVGAGI. The CDR3 consists of 14 residues. CDR3 loop: CASSYPTSGGELFF. The DNA of the CDR3 is TGTGCCAGCAGTTACCCGACTAGTGGCGGGGAGCTGTTTTTT.

This chain joins TRBV5-6 and TRBJ2-7, with TRBD2 identical over 7 bases. The CDR3 is 13 amino acids. The V gene's germline CDR1 is SGHDT and CDR2 YYEEEE. J was trimmed by 3 bases and V by 3 bases; bases with no gene match: 3. In DNA form, the CDR3 reads TGTGCCAGCAGCTGGGGGGGGGTCTACGAGCAGTACTTC. Its translation is CASSWGGVYEQYF.

The gene calls are TRBV11-3 and TRBJ2-5, with TRBD2 identical over 10 bases. The germline V gene has CDR1 SGHNT and CDR2 YENEEA. The CDR3 spans 14 residues. The V segment lost 5 bases and the J segment 2 bases; nucleotides outside the gene matches: 2. The CDR3 region is CASSGLAEQETQYF. The CDR3 nucleotides are TGTGCCAGCAGCGGACTAGCGGAGCAAGAGACCCAGTACTTC.

The rearrangement links TRBV5-5 to TRBJ2-1; D remains ambiguous. Germline CDR1 reads SGHKS; CDR2 reads YYEKEE (reference sequence). Trimming left V 1 base short and J 0 bases short, with 11 bases between. The CDR3 spans 16 residues. CDR3 in amino acids: CASSLRGPLSYNEQFF. As DNA, the CDR3 is TGTGCCAGCAGCTTGCGAGGTCCCCTCTCCTACAATGAGCAGTTCTTC.

The V call is TRBV4-3, the J call TRBJ2-2, with 14 nucleotides matching TRBD2. The CDR3 sequence is 18 residues long. V shed 1 base and J 5 bases; nucleotides not matched to a gene: 6. CDR1 LGHNA and CDR2 YSLEER come from the germline V gene. CDR3 region: CASSQAGLAGVGTGELFF. The DNA for the CDR3 is TGCGCCAGCAGCCAAGCGGGACTAGCGGGAGTGGGGACCGGGGAGCTGTTTTTT.

This clone was counted a single time. The chain employs TRBV11-1 and TRBJ2-1; D perhaps matches TRBD2 (5 bases). The CDR3 covers 14 residues. The V end lost 1 base, the J end lost 10 bases, and 14 bases lay between the germline ends. Germline V lookup: CDR1 SGHAT, CDR2 FQDESV (reference sequence). The chain's CDR3 is CASSLGRTSGEQFF. The CDR3 DNA is TGTGCCAGCAGCTTAGGTAGGACCAGCGGCGAGCAGTTCTTC.

This clone appeared once. The chain links TRBV19 to TRBJ2-3; D possibly corresponds to TRBD2 (5 bases). Trimming removed 5 bases from V and 1 base from J, with 10 bases in between. Germline V gene lookup returns CDR1 LNHDA and CDR2 SQIVND (reference sequence). The CDR3 runs to 14 residues. Here the CDR3 DNA reads TGTGCCAGTAGTTTATCGAGGGGCACAGATACGCAGTATTTT. Protein product: CASSLSRGTDTQYF.

CDR3 bases: TGTGCCAGCAGTGAATTAGTCAGGAATGAAAAACTGTTTTTT. As protein: CASSELVRNEKLFF. The chain employs TRBV6-1 and TRBJ1-4; no definite D call. V lost 2 bases, J lost 5 bases, and 9 bases lay in between. The germline gives CDR1 MNHNS, CDR2 SASEGT. The CDR3 runs 14 residues.

The chain recombines TRBV5-1 with TRBJ2-2; 9 bases are shared with TRBD2. Germline V gene data show CDR1 as SGHRS and CDR2 as YFSETQ. This CDR3 contains 15 residues. V shed 6 bases and J 0 bases; nucleotides not matched to a gene: 3. The CDR3 loop is CASTASGTNTGELFF. CDR3 sequence (DNA): TGCGCCAGCACCGCTAGCGGGACGAACACCGGGGAGCTGTTTTTT.

CDR3 protein: CASSVGTVQETQYF. The CDR3 region has the DNA TGTGCCAGCAGCGTAGGGACAGTACAAGAGACCCAGTACTTC. V usage is TRBV9 and J usage is TRBJ2-5; weak D call: TRBD1 (6 bases). The germline gives CDR1 SGDLS, CDR2 YYNGEE. This CDR3 has 14 amino acids. The V end was cut by 0 bases, the J end by 2 bases, with 8 bases between.

CDR3 sequence reads: CASSQRTGRNTGELFF. In DNA, the CDR3 is TGTGCCAGCAGCCAAAGGACAGGGAGGAACACCGGGGAGCTGTTTTTT. V gene TRBV27 combines with J gene TRBJ2-2; 8 bases are a match to TRBD1. This CDR3 region has 16 residues. V dropped 6 bases and J dropped 1; count of bases not matched to a gene: 7. CDR1 MNHEY and CDR2 SMNVEV come from the germline V gene (reference sequence).

The V gene is TRBV29-1, the J gene TRBJ2-7, with 10 nucleotides matching TRBD2. The V gene's germline CDR1 is SQVTM and CDR2 ANQGSEA. V gave up 0 bases and J gave up 1 base; unmatched junction bases: 3. The CDR3 totals 15 residues. CDR3 nucleotides: TGCAGCGTTGAAGAACCTAGCGGGAGTTCCTACGAGCAGTACTTC. Encoded protein: CSVEEPSGSSYEQYF.

The rearrangement links TRBV20-1 to TRBJ1-1, with D possibly matching TRBD1 (5 bases). Trimming took off 7 bases at V and 8 bases at J, with 11 bases between the two ends. The CDR3 consists of 10 residues. CDR1 is DFQATT and CDR2 is SNEGSKA in the germline V gene (reference sequence). CDR3 in amino acids: CSVRRGEAFF. In DNA, the CDR3 is TGCAGTGTGCGTAGGGGAGAAGCTTTCTTT.